This TCR beta chain emerged from a study of blood T cell repertoires in COVID-19 (dated by TCRdb to 2020 to 2021). Study-wide context: Collaborator samples came from the United States, Italy and Spain and covered acute and convalescent phases of COVID-19. Samples came from the ongoing ImmuneRACE study (first 160 participants) plus 1,254 subjects from 6 global collaborators. The repertoires were released in a freely available public database meant as a resource for research on the immune response to SARS-CoV-2. Sample metadata almost always included a de-identified subject ID, COVID-19 status, age in years and sex. Subjects who had been exposed to COVID-19, were actively infected with it, or had recovered from it provided the deeply sampled blood TCRbeta repertoires that made up the dataset. The material from the prospective study consisted of cDNA or gDNA derived from T cells, B-cell-depleted T cells, or PBMCs. Where available, HLA class I and class II types were obtained from metadata supplied by the sample provider rather than from assay-based typing.

TCRbeta CDR3 regions were amplified from genomic DNA by means of the immunoSEQ Assay, a bias-controlled multiplex PCR. The original methods were these. Nucleated cell counts per sample were estimated from amplification of reference gene primers within the assay. To quantify the absolute abundance of each unique TCRbeta CDR3 rearrangement, sequence reads were collapsed and filtered. For each sample, productive Simpson clonality was calculated as the square root of Simpson's diversity index over productive rearrangements. TCRdb carries this immuneACCESS record with in-frame sequences only. Its versions omit some clonotypes, under half of them owing to an unresolved V gene in the studies checked, with the rest unexplained. V, J and clone size were drawn from that table, and D and trimming were deduced from the DNA. This sample has about 330,000 clones in its table, and roughly 87% of those were observed once. Of the sample, roughly 0.94% is held by the ten largest clones.

Points on this clone: No antigen is known for it. Nothing much larger sits one base from this clone, and base qualities are not available.

Participants in the prospective study were enrolled through a virtual design, were aged roughly 18 to 90 years, and lived in roughly 25 United States geographic areas. To assign participants to cohorts, the prospective study relied on clinical history that participants themselves reported in a screening survey and a study questionnaire. Recovered participants in ImmuneRACE Cohort 3 were defined as having two consecutive negative NP/OP PCR tests, clearance from a healthcare professional, or resolution of symptoms. In the prospective study, whole blood, serum and a nasopharyngeal or oropharyngeal swab were collected from each participant by mobile phlebotomists. Participants in the prospective study had the option to provide additional blood draws and questionnaires over a 2-month period. Before DNA extraction, blood samples from the prospective study were shipped at room temperature or frozen. The CDR3 spans 16 residues, from the cysteine through the phenylalanine. Only the CDR3 DNA is retained, 48 bases long and in frame from the first base. V trim: 3 bases; J trim: 4 bases; unmatched bases: 5. CDR1 and CDR2, looked up from the germline V gene, are MDHEN and SYDVKM.

What the study reported, not specific to this receptor: The quantity of clinical and demographic metadata differed by source and by participant and was supplied without curation.

The sequenced material came from PBMCs or T cells enriched from blood (not recorded which). The clonotype comes from a woman under 40 who had recovered from COVID-19. The rearrangement joined TRBV28 to TRBJ2-1, with TRBD2 matching 11 junction bases. The sequenced DNA: TGTGCCAGCAGTTTGGTTAGCGGGGGGGTTTACAATGAGCAGTTCTTC. Translated, this gives CASSLVSGGVYNEQFF. The entire variable domain, with the stretches around the CDR3 drawn from the reference TRBV28 and TRBJ2-1 proteins, is DVKVTQSSRYLVKRTGEKVFLECVQDMDHENMFWYRQDPGLGLRLIYFSYDVKMKEKGDIPEGYSVSREKKERFSLILESASTNQTSMYLCASSLVSGGVYNEQFFGPGTRLTVL.